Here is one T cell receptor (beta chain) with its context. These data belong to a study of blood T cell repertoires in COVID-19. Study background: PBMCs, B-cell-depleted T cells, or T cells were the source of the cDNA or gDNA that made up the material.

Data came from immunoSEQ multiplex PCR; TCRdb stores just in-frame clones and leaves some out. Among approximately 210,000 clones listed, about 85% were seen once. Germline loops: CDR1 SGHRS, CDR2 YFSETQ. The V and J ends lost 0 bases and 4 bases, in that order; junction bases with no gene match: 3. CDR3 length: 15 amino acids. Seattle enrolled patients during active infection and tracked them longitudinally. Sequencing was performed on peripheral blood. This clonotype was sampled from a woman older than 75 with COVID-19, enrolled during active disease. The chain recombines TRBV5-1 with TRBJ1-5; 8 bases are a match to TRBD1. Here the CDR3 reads CASSLEGQANQPQHF. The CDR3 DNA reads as TGCGCCAGCAGCTTGGAGGGACAGGCTAATCAGCCCCAGCATTTT.